The 26 T cell receptor beta chains below were found in one sample sequenced in a study of T cell responses to AZD1222 COVID-19 vaccine. Some clones are missing from TCRdb's copy, which holds only in-frame ones; the method was immunoSEQ multiplex PCR. The table lists approximately 72,000 clones, 80% to 90% of them singletons. This sample comprised peripheral blood, obtained 28 days after the second AZD1222 dose. These receptors all stem from an adult who received the AZD1222 COVID-19 vaccine.

V and J are TRBV5-6 and TRBJ1-1; D call uncertain. The germline V and J ends were trimmed by 0 bases and 2 bases, with 8 bases remaining between them. CDR3 length equals 14 residues. From germline, CDR1 is SGHDT and CDR2 YYEEEE. The CDR3: CASSLAKINTEAFF. The CDR3 DNA reads as TGTGCCAGCAGCTTGGCTAAAATAAACACTGAAGCTTTCTTT.

The chain recombines TRBV27 with TRBJ2-7; 9 positions match TRBD2. V gave up 4 bases and J gave up 0 bases; unmatched junction bases: 10. This CDR3 is built from 17 residues. The V gene's germline CDR1 is MNHEY and CDR2 SMNVEV (reference sequence). The CDR3, as DNA: TGTGCCAGCAGTTACCAACTAGCGGGCGATCTCTCCTACGAGCAGTACTTC. This translates into CASSYQLAGDLSYEQYF.

The chain uses TRBV29-1 and TRBJ1-2, with D hard to call. The CDR3 covers 13 residues. Germline assignment: CDR1 SQVTM and CDR2 ANQGSEA. Between the trimmed V and J ends, which lost 6 bases and 0 bases, there was a span of 11 bases. The CDR3, as DNA: TGCAGCGTGGAAAGACCAGCTAACTATGGCTACACCTTC. Protein: CSVERPANYGYTF.

This clone was recorded only once. The gene calls are TRBV11-2 and TRBJ1-6, with D unresolved. The CDR3 consists of 15 residues. The germline gives CDR1 SGHAT, CDR2 FQNNGV. Trimming stripped 3 bases from V and 14 bases from J, with 20 bases between. Here the CDR3 reads CASSLGGVYIQALHF. The CDR3 DNA reads as TGTGCCAGCAGCTTGGGAGGAGTCTACATTCAGGCCCTCCACTTT.

This clone was detected only a few times. The CDR3 DNA is TGTGCCAGCAGCGTAGCGCAAGGACTAGCAGCGGACTCCTACAATGAGCAGTTCTTC. Protein: CASSVAQGLAADSYNEQFF. The chain employs TRBV9 and TRBJ2-1, with TRBD2 matching over 8 bases. This CDR3 comprises 19 residues. Trimming cost V 0 bases and J 0 bases; bases outside gene matches: 11. From germline, CDR1 is SGDLS and CDR2 YYNGEE. Filled out from reference TRBV9 and TRBJ2-1, the complete variable domain reads DSGVTQTPKHLITATGQRVTLRCSPRSGDLSVYWYQQSLDQGLQFLIQYYNGEERAKGNILERFSAQQFPDLHSELNLSSLELGDSALYFCASSVAQGLAADSYNEQFFGPGTRLTVL.

In its sample, this clone was seen once. The V and J genes are TRBV29-1 and TRBJ2-1; TRBD1 might be the D (6 bases). The CDR3 is made up of 13 amino acids. The germline CDR1 and CDR2 sequences are SQVTM and ANQGSEA. V was cut by 6 bases and J by 5 bases, with 14 bases left in between. The CDR3 DNA is TGCAGCGTCACCGGGACAAATAACAATGAGCAGTTCTTC. It codes for CSVTGTNNNEQFF.

The rearrangement links TRBV5-5 to TRBJ2-7; D is perhaps TRBD1 (5 bases). Trimming removed 4 bases at V and 5 bases at J, with 19 bases between. The CDR3 extends over 15 amino acids. Germline CDR1 is SGHKS and CDR2 is YYEKEE (reference sequence). The DNA of the CDR3 is TGTGCCAGCAGCACTGCCCAGGGCCAGTGGAACGAGCAGTACTTC. Translation: CASSTAQGQWNEQYF.

The chain links TRBV29-1 to TRBJ1-1, with TRBD1 as a possible D gene (6 bases). CDR1 and CDR2 (germline): SQVTM, ANQGSEA. V lost 0 bases to trimming and J lost 5 bases, with 19 bases between them. The CDR3 is made up of 16 amino acids. Written as DNA, the CDR3 is TGCAGCGTTGAAGATTGGCAGGGCCATCAGGGGACTGAAGCTTTCTTT. The encoded protein is CSVEDWQGHQGTEAFF. The full variable domain, its missing parts supplied by reference TRBV29-1 and TRBJ1-1, is SAVISQKPSRDICQRGTSLTIQCQVDSQVTMMFWYRQQPGQSLTLIATANQGSEATYESGFVIDKFPISRPNLTFSTLTVSNMSPEDSSIYLCSVEDWQGHQGTEAFFGQGTRLTVV.

The chain carries TRBV29-1 and TRBJ2-7; 8 nucleotides line up with TRBD2. The CDR3 length is 14 residues. Germline CDR1 is SQVTM and CDR2 is ANQGSEA. After removal of 6 bases from V and 0 bases from J, the junction contained 7 bases not matched to a gene. CDR3 nucleotides: TGCAGCGTCGGTAGCGGGGTACTCTCCTACGAGCAGTACTTC. Translated, it gives CSVGSGVLSYEQYF.

The rearrangement joins TRBV5-1 to TRBJ2-5, with D uncertain. V lost 0 bases and J 0 bases, leaving 6 bases between the germline ends. Germline V gene lookup returns CDR1 SGHRS and CDR2 YFSETQ. The CDR3 runs to 14 residues. This CDR3 is CASSLAQNQETQYF. The CDR3 DNA reads as TGCGCCAGCAGCTTGGCGCAGAACCAAGAGACCCAGTACTTC. Full variable domain (missing parts from reference TRBV5-1 and TRBJ2-5): KAGVTQTPRYLIKTRGQQVTLSCSPISGHRSVSWYQQTPGQGLQFLFEYFSETQRNKGNFPGRFSGRQFSNSRSEMNVSTLELGDSALYLCASSLAQNQETQYFGPGTRLLVL.

The chain uses TRBV11-2 and TRBJ2-1, with D possibly TRBD2 on 5 matching bases. V gave up 5 bases and J gave up 6 bases, with 14 bases separating them. The CDR3 is made up of 14 amino acids. Germline lookup yields CDR1 SGHAT and CDR2 FQNNGV. This CDR3 is CASSLSRGSNEQFF. CDR3 bases: TGTGCCAGCAGCCTATCTCGGGGTTCCAATGAGCAGTTCTTC.

The chain links TRBV6-2 or TRBV6-3 to TRBJ2-3; no firm D call. The CDR3 is 12 residues long. Germline V CDR1 and CDR2: MNHEY, SVGEGT. V lost 4 bases to trimming and J lost 3 bases, with 5 bases between them. The CDR3 loop reads CASSLTTDTQYF. The DNA of the CDR3 is TGTGCCAGCAGTTTGACTACAGATACGCAGTATTTT.

CDR3 bases: TGTGCCTGGAGTGTACTGGGGCAGCTGAACACTGAAGCTTTCTTT. Residues: CAWSVLGQLNTEAFF. This rearrangement joins TRBV30 to TRBJ1-1; D may be TRBD1 (5 bases). CDR1 GTSNPN and CDR2 SVGIG come from the germline V gene (reference sequence). V was cut by 0 bases and J by 0 bases, with 11 bases left in between. The CDR3 is made up of 15 amino acids.

The chain is built from TRBV4-1 and TRBJ1-4, with D possibly TRBD1 on 5 matching bases. The CDR3 loop spans 15 amino acids. Deletions cut 1 base from V and 8 bases from J, with 14 bases between. CDR1 and CDR2 from the germline V gene are MGHRA and YSYEKL. The CDR3 loop is CASSQGYGTREKLFF. In nucleotides, the CDR3 is TGCGCCAGCAGCCAAGGGTACGGGACGAGGGAAAAACTGTTTTTT.

The rearrangement uses TRBV14 and TRBJ2-1; TRBD2 might be the D (6 bases). The germline V and J ends were trimmed by 0 bases and 9 bases, with 12 bases remaining between them. Germline CDR1 reads SGHDN; CDR2 reads FVKESK. The CDR3 covers 14 residues. The CDR3 sequence is CASSQEIGAGEQFF. Here the CDR3 DNA reads TGTGCCAGCAGCCAAGAAATAGGAGCGGGTGAGCAGTTCTTC.

The chain is built from TRBV13 and TRBJ2-5; no definite D call. Germline CDR1 and CDR2: PRHDT and FYEKMQ (reference sequence). V was cut by 3 bases and J by 1 base, with 0 bases left in between. The CDR3 sequence is 11 residues long. The CDR3 DNA is TGTGCCAGCAGCTTCCAAGAGACCCAGTACTTC. The encoded protein is CASSFQETQYF.

The chain has TRBV7-2 and TRBJ2-7; possibly TRBD1 for D (5 bases). The V gene's germline CDR1 is SGHTA and CDR2 FQGNSA. V was shortened by 5 bases and J by 4 bases, with 15 bases between the two germline ends. The CDR3 is 14 amino acids. The CDR3: CASSQVDRRYEQYF. The CDR3 DNA reads TGTGCCAGCAGCCAAGTTGACAGACGTTACGAGCAGTACTTC.

This clone was detected a few times. The chain carries TRBV7-9 and TRBJ1-1; unclear D gene. Germline lookup yields CDR1 SEHNR and CDR2 FQNEAQ (reference sequence). V was cut by 3 bases and J by 1 base, with 12 bases left in between. The CDR3 consists of 15 residues. Here the CDR3 reads CASSFSGRPNTEAFF. The DNA for the CDR3 is TGTGCCAGCAGCTTTAGCGGACGGCCGAACACTGAAGCTTTCTTT.

The rearrangement joins TRBV6-5 to TRBJ1-5; D not certain. Germline CDR1 reads MNHEY; CDR2 reads SVGAGI. With 5 bases removed from V and 0 bases from J, the gap between germline ends came to 5 bases. The CDR3 loop spans 13 amino acids. The CDR3 loop reads CASSQYSNQPQHF. The CDR3 region has the DNA TGTGCCAGCAGTCAATATAGCAATCAGCCCCAGCATTTT.

The chain is built from TRBV11-2 and TRBJ1-3; no definite D call. Germline CDR1 SGHAT, CDR2 FQNNGV. The CDR3 length is 15 residues. V was pared by 0 bases and J by 1 base, with 7 bases between. The CDR3 nucleotides are TGTGCCAGCAGCTTAGATCGGAATTCTGGAAACACCATATATTTT. It codes for CASSLDRNSGNTIYF.

CDR3 in amino acids: CASSVEELSNYGYTF. DNA for the CDR3: TGCGCCAGCAGCGTGGAGGAGCTGTCTAACTATGGCTACACCTTC. The gene calls are TRBV4-1 and TRBJ1-2; D gene unclear. This CDR3 spans 15 amino acids. The germline gives CDR1 MGHRA, CDR2 YSYEKL. Deletions cut 5 bases from V and 0 bases from J, with 13 bases between.

V and J are TRBV28 and TRBJ2-7; possible D gene TRBD1, 5 bases. The germline CDR1 and CDR2 sequences are MDHEN and SYDVKM. V was shortened by 0 bases and J by 7 bases, with 13 bases between the two germline ends. The CDR3 sequence is 14 residues long. CDR3 amino acids: CASSLWDTLWEQYF. The CDR3 DNA is TGTGCCAGCAGTTTATGGGACACCCTTTGGGAGCAGTACTTC.

The chain recombines TRBV6-2 or TRBV6-3 with TRBJ1-2; D gene uncertain. The CDR3 totals 14 residues. CDR1 is MNHEY, CDR2 SVGEGT, per germline. Trimming took 6 bases from V and 0 from J, leaving 11 bases between them. The CDR3 nucleotides read TGTGCCAGCAGCCCCGACGGAACTAACTATGGCTACACCTTC. This encodes CASSPDGTNYGYTF.

The chain joins TRBV3-1 (or the pseudogene TRBV3-2) to TRBJ1-5; D not resolved. This CDR3 is 13 amino acids long. Germline V lookup: CDR1 LGHDT, CDR2 YNNKEL (reference sequence). Between the trimmed V and J ends, which lost 0 bases and 4 bases, there was a span of 4 bases. CDR3 in DNA: TGTGCCAGCAGCCAAGAGAGGAATCAGCCCCAGCATTTT. Translating it yields CASSQERNQPQHF.

A single count supports this clone. The V gene is TRBV6-2 or TRBV6-3, the J gene TRBJ2-3; TRBD1 matches at 8 bases. The junction had 8 bases not matched to a gene; V was cut back by 5 bases and J by 4 bases. Germline V CDR1 and CDR2: MNHEY, SVGEGT. The CDR3 spans 15 residues. CDR3 sequence reads: CASSDRGVRADTQYF. The CDR3 nucleotides are TGTGCCAGCAGTGACAGGGGCGTAAGGGCAGATACGCAGTATTTT.

A few counts support this clone. The V gene is TRBV28, the J gene TRBJ1-3; TRBD1 might be the D (5 bases). The CDR3 has 15 amino acids. V gave up 5 bases and J gave up 0 bases, with 11 bases separating them. Per the germline V gene, CDR1 is MDHEN and CDR2 is SYDVKM. The CDR3 protein is CASSHGGASGNTIYF. CDR3 nucleotides: TGTGCCAGCAGTCATGGAGGGGCCTCTGGAAACACCATATATTTT. The whole variable domain, remainder taken from reference TRBV28 and TRBJ1-3, is DVKVTQSSRYLVKRTGEKVFLECVQDMDHENMFWYRQDPGLGLRLIYFSYDVKMKEKGDIPEGYSVSREKKERFSLILESASTNQTSMYLCASSHGGASGNTIYFGEGSWLTVV.